These 17 T cell receptor beta chains share one sample of origin, sequenced in a study of blood T cells in healthy people across ages. Combining a sample-barcoded 5' primer with a J-beta primer mix, a second PCR ran for about 7 to 11 cycles. From the 5' RACE reads, TCRdb called clonotypes with MiXCR, one entry per CDR3 protein. The table lists about 680,000 distinct CDR3 sequences, about half of them singletons. What was sequenced was blood. These receptors all come from a woman in her sixties in good health.

There are a few counts of this clonotype. The chain recombines TRBV3-1 with TRBJ2-7; 10 positions match TRBD2. Losses at the gene ends were 7 bases for V and 0 bases for J; bases not matched to a gene: 9. Germline CDR1 reads LGHDT; CDR2 reads YNNKEL (reference sequence). CDR3 length: 16 residues. CDR3 in DNA: TGTGCCAGCATCGATAGCGGGAGGAGTAGCTCCTACGAGCAGTACTTC. It specifies CASIDSGRSSSYEQYF.

CDR3 DNA sequence: TGTGCCAGCAGTTGGGAGGGCCGGGAGACCCAGTACTTC. Its protein is CASSWEGRETQYF. The chain links TRBV28 to TRBJ2-5; TRBD2 agrees at 7 bases. The CDR3 loop spans 13 amino acids. In germline, CDR1 is MDHEN, CDR2 SYDVKM. V lost 4 bases to trimming and J lost 5 bases; unmatched junction nucleotides: 4. Full variable domain (missing parts from reference TRBV28 and TRBJ2-5): DVKVTQSSRYLVKRTGEKVFLECVQDMDHENMFWYRQDPGLGLRLIYFSYDVKMKEKGDIPEGYSVSREKKERFSLILESASTNQTSMYLCASSWEGRETQYFGPGTRLLVL.

This chain connects TRBV24-1 to TRBJ2-1, with a possible D match to TRBD2 (6 bases). The CDR3 covers 16 residues. The V and J ends lost 0 bases and 3 bases respectively, with 11 bases between them. Germline assignment: CDR1 KGHDR and CDR2 SFDVKD. The CDR3 DNA reads as TGTGCCACCAGTGATTTGACTAGCCAAAACTACAATGAGCAGTTCTTC. This translates into CATSDLTSQNYNEQFF.

CDR3 region: CAISDYRGDYGYTF. The CDR3 region has the DNA TGTGCCATCAGTGACTACAGGGGCGACTATGGCTACACCTTC. This chain connects TRBV10-3 to TRBJ1-2; 7 positions match TRBD1. The CDR3 contains 14 residues. Germline V gene sequence: CDR1 ENHRY, CDR2 SYGVKD. Germline trimming cut 3 bases from V and 3 bases from J; bases unmatched to any gene: 4.

CDR3 in amino acids: CASSPGTSGRLFQETQYF. For the CDR3, the DNA is TGTGCCAGCAGCCCCGGGACTAGCGGGCGGCTGTTCCAAGAGACCCAGTACTTC. The chain combines TRBV7-9 with TRBJ2-5; 12 bases align to TRBD2. The J segment lost 1 base and the V segment lost 5 bases, leaving 11 bases of the junction unmatched. The CDR3 spans 18 residues. The V gene's germline CDR1 is SEHNR and CDR2 FQNEAQ (reference sequence).

This chain's CDR3 is CASSLPGGAKYGYTF. The DNA for the CDR3 is TGTGCCAGCAGTTTACCAGGCGGGGCAAAGTATGGCTACACCTTC. V is TRBV28 and J is TRBJ1-2; D might be TRBD1 (5 bases). Between the trimmed V and J ends, which lost 2 bases and 5 bases, there was a span of 15 bases. The V gene's germline CDR1 is MDHEN and CDR2 SYDVKM. This CDR3 region has 15 residues.

This chain joins TRBV2 and TRBJ1-4; D gene ambiguous. The CDR3 spans 11 residues. Germline lookup yields CDR1 SNHLY and CDR2 FYNNEI. The ends were cut back, 5 bases at V and 5 bases at J, with 3 bases in the middle. The CDR3 protein is CASSINEKLFF. In DNA form, the CDR3 reads TGTGCCAGCAGTATCAATGAAAAACTGTTTTTT.

This clonotype counts as medium-sized. V usage is TRBV25-1 and J usage is TRBJ2-7; the D gene is possibly TRBD2 (6 bases). V was clipped by 3 bases and J by 3 bases, with 18 bases between them. This CDR3 is 16 amino acids long. Germline values: CDR1 MGHDK, CDR2 SYGVNS. CDR3: CASSDFRASGGYEQYF. As DNA, the CDR3 is TGTGCCAGCAGTGACTTCCGTGCCTCCGGGGGCTACGAGCAGTACTTC.

V is TRBV29-1 and J is TRBJ2-3, with D perhaps matching TRBD1 (6 bases). V lost 6 bases and J lost 2, with 9 bases in between. Germline V gives CDR1 SQVTM, CDR2 ANQGSEA. This CDR3 spans 12 amino acids. Here the CDR3 DNA reads TGCAGCGTGACAGGACACACAGATACGCAGTATTTT. As protein: CSVTGHTDTQYF.

The chain recombines TRBV18 with TRBJ1-5; 7 nucleotides agree with TRBD1. V was clipped by 6 bases and J by 7 bases; unmatched bases: 12. CDR3 length equals 15 residues. Per germline, CDR1 KGHSH and CDR2 LQKENI. The CDR3 DNA follows: TGTGCCAGCTCCGCCGACAGGGTTGGTGCCCAGCCCCAGCATTTT. Translated: CASSADRVGAQPQHF. The whole variable domain, filled in from reference TRBV18 and TRBJ1-5, reads NAGVMQNPRHLVRRRGQEARLRCSPMKGHSHVYWYRQLPEEGLKFMVYLQKENIIDESGMPKERFSAEFPKEGPSILRIQQVVRGDSAAYFCASSADRVGAQPQHFGDGTRLSIL.

Ten or more counts support this clonotype. J is TRBJ2-1 and V is TRBV5-1; D unclear. V dropped 4 bases and J dropped 2 bases, with 7 bases sitting between them. Per the germline V gene, CDR1 is SGHRS and CDR2 is YFSETQ. This CDR3 has 13 amino acids. The CDR3 spells CASSVDPYNEQFF. The CDR3, as DNA: TGCGCCAGCAGCGTGGACCCCTACAATGAGCAGTTCTTC.

This clonotype came up a few times. The chain recombines TRBV5-6 with TRBJ2-7, with 16 bases fitting TRBD2. Germline CDR1 and CDR2: SGHDT and YYEEEE. The J segment lost 3 bases and the V segment lost 4 bases, leaving 4 bases of the junction unmatched. The CDR3 consists of 16 residues. CDR3 loop: CASSIGTSGRVYEQYF. The CDR3, as DNA: TGTGCCAGCAGCATCGGGACTAGCGGGAGGGTCTACGAGCAGTACTTC.

This clonotype was observed a handful of times. The chain carries TRBV7-9 and TRBJ2-7, with D possibly being TRBD1 or TRBD2 (5 bases each). Germline V lookup: CDR1 SEHNR, CDR2 FQNEAQ (reference sequence). The CDR3 has 14 residues. Trimming removed 6 bases at V and 2 bases at J, with 14 bases between. This chain's CDR3 is CASRSTGATYEQYF. The DNA of the CDR3 is TGTGCCAGCAGGTCCACCGGGGCGACCTACGAGCAGTACTTC.

A single count supports this clonotype. This chain joins TRBV6-5 and TRBJ2-7; 13 bases agree with TRBD2. Germline CDR1 is MNHEY and CDR2 is SVGAGI. Trimming removed 0 bases from V and 4 bases from J; junction bases left unmatched: 3. The CDR3 covers 16 residues. The CDR3 nucleotides read TGTGCCAGCAGTTACTCCCTACTAGCGGGAGGGTACGAGCAGTACTTC. This encodes CASSYSLLAGGYEQYF.

The table lists this clonotype with a few counts. The CDR3, as DNA: TGCAGCGTGCCTACAGTGGATGGGGCCAACGTCCTGACTTTC. Its translation: CSVPTVDGANVLTF. This chain uses TRBV29-1 with TRBJ2-6; D not certain. The CDR3 totals 14 residues. CDR1 SQVTM and CDR2 ANQGSEA come from the germline V gene. The ends were cut back, 6 bases at V and 3 bases at J, with 12 bases in the middle.

A word on this clonotype: Sequence at one end of the junction differs from germline and may be a read error. This chain joins TRBV7-9 and TRBJ2-5, with D unresolved. The germline CDR1 and CDR2 sequences are SEHNR and FQNEAQ (reference sequence). The CDR3 covers 12 residues. CDR3 nucleotides: TGTTCCAGCAGCTTGACCTCGGCGACCCAGTACTTC. Its translation is CSSSLTSATQYF. Drawing the rest from reference TRBV7-9 and TRBJ2-5, the complete variable domain is DTGVSQNPRHKITKRGQNVTFRCDPISEHNRLYWYRQTLGQGPEFLTYFQNEAQLEKSRLLSDRFSAERPKGSFSTLEIQRTEQGDSAMYLCSSSLTSATQYFGPGTRLLVL.

The chain uses TRBV3-1 and TRBJ2-2, with TRBD1 as a possible D gene (6 bases). The CDR3 sequence is 16 residues long. Between the trimmed V and J ends, which lost 3 bases and 3 bases, there was a span of 14 bases. CDR1 and CDR2 from the germline V gene are LGHDT and YNNKEL (reference sequence). In DNA, the CDR3 is TGTGCCAGCAGCCAGGCTCTGCCAGGGGACACCGGGGAGCTGTTTTTT. Protein product: CASSQALPGDTGELFF.